The clone carrying this TCR beta chain came up a few times. The data belong to a study of blood T cell repertoires in COVID-19. About the research overall: Material from acute and convalescent COVID-19 was sourced from the United States, Italy and Spain. From T cells, B-cell-depleted T cells, or PBMCs came the material, which was cDNA or gDNA.

As processed by the authors: Scientists estimated how many nucleated cells there were by amplifying reference gene primers. Data came from immunoSEQ multiplex PCR; TCRdb stores just in-frame clones and leaves some out. V, J and clone size reflect that table, while D and trimming were determined from the DNA. This sample has 120,000 or so clones; about four fifths occur once, and the top ten carry roughly 35%. The receptor's source is a man aged 40-49 years with active or convalescent COVID-19. The sample was peripheral blood.

The DNA for the CDR3 is TGCGCCAGCAGCGTCCGGACAGCTTACTCTGGAAACACCATATATTTT. Its protein is CASSVRTAYSGNTIYF. The V gene is TRBV5-1, the J gene TRBJ1-3; D possibly corresponds to TRBD1 (6 bases). V was cut by 4 bases and J by 0 bases, with 14 bases left in between. Germline V lookup: CDR1 SGHRS, CDR2 YFSETQ. The CDR3 is 16 residues long. The whole variable domain, filled in from reference TRBV5-1 and TRBJ1-3, reads KAGVTQTPRYLIKTRGQQVTLSCSPISGHRSVSWYQQTPGQGLQFLFEYFSETQRNKGNFPGRFSGRQFSNSRSEMNVSTLELGDSALYLCASSVRTAYSGNTIYFGEGSWLTVV.